This TCR beta chain was recorded in a study of T cell responses to AZD1222 COVID-19 vaccine. Analysis merged second doses at about 4 or about 12 weeks. Assay used: immunoSEQ multiplex PCR; TCRdb lists only in-frame clones, some missing. The repertoire holds 150,000 to 200,000 clones, 92% seen once, with under 1.2% in the top ten. Germline V lookup: CDR1 SGHRS, CDR2 YFSETQ. This CDR3 region has 14 residues. V was cut by 4 bases and J by 6 bases, with 13 bases left in between. This clone has only one observation. This TCR was sampled from an adult who received the AZD1222 COVID-19 vaccine. The source was peripheral blood, collected 28 days after the second AZD1222 dose. J is TRBJ2-2 and V is TRBV5-1; tentative D call: TRBD1 (6 bases). The CDR3 sequence is CASSGTGLAGELFF. The CDR3, as DNA: TGCGCCAGCAGCGGCACAGGGTTAGCCGGGGAGCTGTTTTTT.